A selection of T cell receptor beta chains follows, all from one sample in a study of T cells in localized non-small cell lung cancer. TCRdb keeps only in-frame clones here, not all; method: immunoSEQ multiplex PCR. The table lists about 74,000 clones, about 88% of them singletons. Here the sequenced sample was peripheral blood, taken before any cancer treatment. Receptors were obtained from a female donor aged 60 or older with stage I lung adenocarcinoma. The CDR3 runs from the conserved cysteine through the conserved F or W. Each record gives: J gene, clone size, D gene, V gene, CDR3 protein, CDR3 DNA. A D gene is named only where the DNA matches it firmly. Size is stated for part of the rows, as once, few or many counts, or as a class when the clone is expanded.

>TRBJ1-3|-|-|TRBV5-5
CASSSQGAGNTIYF
TGTGCCAGCAGCTCACAGGGAGCCGGAAACACCATATATTTT
>TRBJ1-2|-|-|TRBV19
CASSPGLNYGYTF
TGTGCCAGTAGCCCGGGACTTAACTATGGCTACACCTTC
>TRBJ2-5|-|-|TRBV14
CASSQRAEGTQYF
TGTGCCAGCAGCCAAAGGGCGGAGGGGACCCAGTACTTC
>TRBJ1-3|-|TRBD1|TRBV4-1
CASSQEGTGGNTIYF
TGCGCCAGCAGCCAAGAAGGGACAGGAGGAAACACCATATATTTT
>TRBJ1-1|-|TRBD1|TRBV11-2
CASSKTGQGAGNTEAFF
TGTGCCAGCAGCAAAACGGGACAGGGGGCCGGGAACACTGAAGCTTTCTTT
>TRBJ2-7|-|TRBD2|TRBV6-5
CASRGLAGHYEQYF
TGTGCCAGCAGAGGACTAGCGGGACACTACGAGCAGTACTTC
>TRBJ2-3|-|TRBD2|TRBV5-6
CASSLLAGGRPSYF
TGTGCCAGCAGCTTACTAGCGGGGGGCCGGCCGTCGTATTTT
>TRBJ1-3|-|-|TRBV19
CASQDRPNSGNTIYF
TGTGCCAGTCAGGACAGACCAAACTCTGGAAACACCATATATTTT
>TRBJ2-3|-|TRBD2|TRBV5-1
CASSRRTSGTSTDTQYF
TGCGCCAGCAGTCGCAGGACTAGCGGGACGTCTACAGATACGCAGTATTTT
>TRBJ2-7|-|TRBD1|TRBV23-1
CASSLAGTGAYEQYF
TGCGCCAGCAGTTTAGCCGGGACAGGAGCCTACGAGCAGTACTTC
>TRBJ2-5|-|-|TRBV5-6
CASSSADTKETQYF
TGTGCCAGCAGCTCGGCGGACACCAAAGAGACCCAGTACTTC
>TRBJ1-5|-|-|TRBV9
CASSVERFGGYSNQPQHF
TGTGCCAGCAGCGTAGAAAGGTTTGGAGGATATAGCAATCAGCCCCAGCATTTT
>TRBJ1-5|-|TRBD1|TRBV18
CASSPPVGQGAHQPQHF
TGTGCCAGCTCACCACCGGTGGGACAGGGTGCCCATCAGCCCCAGCATTTT
>TRBJ2-5|-|TRBD1|TRBV11-2
CASSPRQGRGRTQYF
TGTGCCAGCAGCCCGAGGCAGGGCAGGGGGAGAACCCAGTACTTC
>TRBJ2-7|-|-|TRBV21-1
CASSKARLAASYEQYF
TGTGCCAGCAGCAAAGCGCGACTAGCGGCATCCTACGAGCAGTACTTC
>TRBJ1-1|-|TRBD1|TRBV6-5
CASSWGTGWNTEAFF
TGTGCCAGCAGTTGGGGGACAGGCTGGAACACTGAAGCTTTCTTT
>TRBJ2-3|-|-|TRBV29-1
CSDSPGYTDTQYF
TGCAGCGACTCACCGGGTTACACAGATACGCAGTATTTT
>TRBJ2-3|-|-|TRBV11-3
CASSLGGSTDTQYF
TGTGCCAGCAGCCTCGGGGGTAGCACAGATACGCAGTATTTT
>TRBJ1-5|-|-|TRBV6-1
CASEDRLNQPQHF
TGTGCCAGTGAGGACAGACTCAATCAGCCCCAGCATTTT
>TRBJ1-1|once|-|TRBV4-2
CASSQEMGEMVKAFF
TGTGCCAGCAGCCAAGAGATGGGAGAGATGGTTAAAGCTTTCTTT
>TRBJ2-7|-|TRBD2|TRBV10-3
CAISSGTSGSYEQYF
TGTGCCATCAGTTCCGGGACTAGCGGATCCTACGAGCAGTACTTC
>TRBJ2-1|-|-|TRBV6-4
CASSDSGAVQFF
TGTGCCAGCAGTGACTCAGGAGCGGTGCAGTTCTTC
>TRBJ2-6|-|-|TRBV2
CASKEGVTGANVLTF
TGTGCCAGCAAGGAGGGGGTGACAGGGGCCAACGTCCTGACTTTC
>TRBJ1-4|-|-|TRBV10-3
CAISAFRTANEKLFF
TGTGCCATCAGTGCCTTTAGGACAGCCAATGAAAAACTGTTTTTT
>TRBJ1-5|-|TRBD1|TRBV28
CASSLGGQGDQPQHF
TGTGCCAGCAGTTTAGGGGGACAGGGAGATCAGCCCCAGCATTTT
>TRBJ2-3|-|-|TRBV6-1
CASRTATDTQYF
TGTGCCAGCAGGACTGCGACAGATACGCAGTATTTT
>TRBJ2-1|-|-|TRBV21-1
CARPQHGYSYNEQFF
TGTGCCAGACCGCAACACGGATATTCCTACAATGAGCAGTTCTTC
>TRBJ1-4|-|-|TRBV28
CASMTGGLGEKLFF
TGTGCCAGCATGACCGGGGGTTTAGGCGAAAAACTGTTTTTT
>TRBJ2-1|-|-|TRBV6-4
CASSPMNRVSGYNEQFF
TGTGCCAGCAGTCCTATGAACAGGGTTTCGGGGTACAATGAGCAGTTCTTC
>TRBJ2-7|few|-|TRBV4-3
CASSQDPRSTGEQYF
TGCGCCAGCAGCCAAGATCCTAGATCTACGGGAGAGCAGTACTTC
>TRBJ2-2|once|TRBD2|TRBV27
CASRALGRDGELFF
TGTGCCAGCAGGGCGCTTGGGAGGGACGGGGAGCTGTTTTTT
>TRBJ2-1|-|TRBD2|TRBV7-2
CASSRRLAGYYNEQFF
TGTGCCAGCAGCCGGCGACTAGCGGGTTACTACAATGAGCAGTTCTTC
>TRBJ2-7|few|-|TRBV2
CASSEKGAGLGSYEQYF
TGTGCCAGCAGCGAAAAGGGGGCGGGACTAGGGTCCTACGAGCAGTACTTC
>TRBJ2-1|-|-|TRBV4-2
CASSQEQSVSRFF
TGTGCCAGCAGCCAAGAGCAGTCAGTTAGTCGGTTCTTC
>TRBJ2-5|-|-|TRBV5-1
CASSPQTSRPWETQYF
TGCGCCAGCAGCCCACAAACTAGCCGCCCTTGGGAGACCCAGTACTTC
>TRBJ1-3|-|TRBD1|TRBV7-2
CASSVQGFLTGNTIYF
TGTGCCAGCAGCGTACAGGGGTTCCTTACTGGAAACACCATATATTTT
>TRBJ2-2|once|TRBD1|TRBV5-6
CASSITGASARVGELFF
TGTGCCAGCAGCATTACAGGGGCCTCTGCGAGGGTCGGGGAGCTGTTTTTT
>TRBJ1-1|-|-|TRBV19
CASSPDTNTEAFF
TGTGCCAGTAGTCCCGACACAAACACTGAAGCTTTCTTT
>TRBJ1-1|-|TRBD1|TRBV11-2
CASSLTGVEAFF
TGTGCCAGCAGCCTGACAGGGGTTGAAGCTTTCTTT
>TRBJ2-7|medium-sized|TRBD2|TRBV9
CASSPWTSAYEQYF
TGTGCCAGCAGCCCATGGACTAGTGCTTACGAGCAGTACTTC
>TRBJ2-7|-|-|TRBV27
CASSLWGVGYEQYF
TGTGCCAGCAGTTTATGGGGAGTCGGCTACGAGCAGTACTTC
>TRBJ1-5|-|TRBD1|TRBV10-2
CASRDRNDQPQHF
TGCGCCAGCAGGGACAGGAATGATCAGCCCCAGCATTTT
>TRBJ1-2|-|-|TRBV6-5
CASSYTEYTF
TGTGCCAGCAGTTACACTGAGTACACCTTC
>TRBJ2-1|-|TRBD2|TRBV5-6
CASSSSGSLYNEQFF
TGTGCCAGCAGCTCTAGCGGGAGTTTGTACAATGAGCAGTTCTTC
>TRBJ2-5|-|-|TRBV5-8
CASSVGVGQIGETQYF
TGTGCCAGCAGCGTTGGTGTGGGACAAATAGGAGAGACCCAGTACTTC
>TRBJ2-2|-|-|TRBV12-5
CASGFTPTETNTGELFF
TGTGCTAGTGGTTTTACCCCGACCGAAACTAACACCGGGGAGCTGTTTTTT
>TRBJ2-7|-|-|TRBV27
CASRTRPGGAYEQYF
TGTGCCAGCAGAACAAGACCTGGGGGGGCTTACGAGCAGTACTTC
>TRBJ1-4|-|-|TRBV21-1
CASSKPLALMPNEKLFF
TGTGCCAGCAGCAAGCCATTGGCCCTCATGCCTAATGAAAAACTGTTTTTT
>TRBJ1-1|-|-|TRBV5-1
CASSLAAGTEAFF
TGCGCCAGCAGCTTGGCGGCGGGAACTGAAGCTTTCTTT
>TRBJ2-3|-|TRBD2|TRBV15
CATSREFGRNTQYF
TGTGCCACCAGCAGAGAGTTCGGGAGGAATACGCAGTATTTT
>TRBJ2-5|once|TRBD1|TRBV19
CASSSHRTGTTQETQYF
TGTGCCAGTAGTAGCCACCGGACAGGGACGACCCAAGAGACCCAGTACTTC
>TRBJ2-7|few|-|TRBV28
CASRGGGALSYEQYF
TGTGCCAGCAGGGGAGGGGGTGCCCTCTCCTACGAGCAGTACTTC
>TRBJ2-5|-|-|TRBV5-4
CASSLDGTRGETQYF
TGTGCCAGCAGCTTGGACGGCACGAGGGGAGAGACCCAGTACTTC
>TRBJ2-7|-|TRBD1|TRBV5-1
CASSPGDSSPLVYEQYF
TGCGCCAGCAGCCCCGGGGACAGCTCACCCCTGGTCTACGAGCAGTACTTC
>TRBJ2-1|-|TRBD2|TRBV9
CASSPRLAGTYNEQFF
TGTGCCAGCAGCCCACGACTAGCGGGAACCTACAATGAGCAGTTCTTC
>TRBJ2-2|-|TRBD2|TRBV4-1
CASSQVVAGGLNTGELFF
TGCGCCAGCAGCCAAGTAGTAGCGGGAGGGCTAAACACCGGGGAGCTGTTTTTT
>TRBJ1-1|few|-|TRBV7-2
CASSLAPFRNTEAFF
TGTGCCAGCAGCTTAGCCCCCTTTAGGAACACTGAAGCTTTCTTT